A single sample is the source of the 21 T cell receptor beta chains below, sequenced in a study of control samples from healthy donors and cancer patients. Assay used: immunoSEQ multiplex PCR; TCRdb lists only in-frame clones, some missing. Found here are roughly 170,000 clones, over 85% of them singletons; the top ten hold approximately 4%. Sequenced input: blood. These receptors came from an older woman in good health.

The chain has TRBV7-9 and TRBJ1-5; 8 nucleotides line up with TRBD1. Germline V gives CDR1 SEHNR, CDR2 FQNEAQ (reference sequence). The CDR3 runs 13 residues. J lost 7 bases, V lost 5 bases, and 4 bases had no gene match. CDR3 nucleotides: TGTGCCAGCAGCGGCCAGGGGGCCCAGCCCCAGCATTTT. Translation: CASSGQGAQPQHF.

The CDR3 coding sequence is TGTGCCAGCAGTTCGACCTCCGACAGGGGCTACGAGCAGTACTTC. Its translation is CASSSTSDRGYEQYF. The chain uses TRBV6-6 and TRBJ2-7; 8 bases agree with TRBD1. Germline CDR1 reads MNHNY; CDR2 reads SVGAGI (reference sequence). The CDR3 is made up of 15 amino acids. The J segment lost 3 bases and the V segment lost 4 bases, leaving 8 bases of the junction unmatched.

This clone was seen a single time. J is TRBJ2-1 and V is TRBV14; a weak D match, TRBD1 (6 bases). Germline V gene data show CDR1 as SGHDN and CDR2 as FVKESK. Trimming shortened V by 1 base and J by 6 bases, and 16 bases separated the two germline ends. This CDR3 spans 16 amino acids. This chain's CDR3 is CASSQGRGRGINEQFF. The CDR3 nucleotides read TGTGCCAGCAGCCAAGGACGGGGCAGGGGCATCAATGAGCAGTTCTTC.

J is TRBJ1-1 and V is TRBV27; D is possibly TRBD1 (6 bases). The V and J ends lost 2 bases and 4 bases respectively, with 14 bases between them. This CDR3 has 15 residues. Germline CDR1 MNHEY, CDR2 SMNVEV (reference sequence). CDR3 region: CASSLSWGAGTEAFF. The CDR3 coding sequence is TGTGCCAGCAGTTTAAGCTGGGGGGCGGGCACTGAAGCTTTCTTT.

This clone was counted a single time. The chain employs TRBV9 and TRBJ2-7; perhaps D is TRBD1 or TRBD2 (5 bases each). This CDR3 comprises 14 residues. With 4 bases removed from V and 1 base from J, the gap between germline ends came to 12 bases. CDR1 is SGDLS and CDR2 is YYNGEE in the germline V gene. The CDR3 coding sequence is TGTGCCAGCAGCACCGTTGGGGGTTCCTACGAGCAGTACTTC. Amino acids: CASSTVGGSYEQYF.

The chain employs TRBV12-5 and TRBJ2-5; 7 bases match TRBD2. The V segment lost 7 bases and the J segment 2 bases; nucleotides outside the gene matches: 13. The CDR3 loop spans 16 amino acids. Per the germline V gene, CDR1 is LGHNT and CDR2 is FRNRAP. CDR3 nucleotides: TGTGCTAGTGCCATCAGGTCGGGCGGGAGACAAGAGACCCAGTACTTC. This translates into CASAIRSGGRQETQYF. The entire variable domain, with the rest obtained from reference TRBV12-5 and TRBJ2-5, is as follows: DARVTQTPRHKVTEMGQEVTMRCQPILGHNTVFWYRQTMMQGLELLAYFRNRAPLDDSGMPKDRFSAEMPDATLATLKIQPSEPRDSAVYFCASAIRSGGRQETQYFGPGTRLLVL.

V gene TRBV4-1 combines with J gene TRBJ1-2, with TRBD1 matching 7 bases. This CDR3 has 15 residues. With V trimmed by 4 bases and J by 0 bases, 5 bases remained unmatched. CDR1 and CDR2 (germline): MGHRA, YSYEKL. CDR3 sequence: CASSPDRAANYGYTF. The DNA for the CDR3 is TGCGCCAGCAGCCCAGACAGGGCAGCTAACTATGGCTACACCTTC.

V usage is TRBV7-6 and J usage is TRBJ1-6; TRBD1 might be the D (5 bases). This CDR3 has 15 amino acids. CDR1 SGHVS and CDR2 FNYEAQ come from the germline V gene. Trimming cost V 5 bases and J 8 bases, with 16 bases left between them. CDR3 sequence: CASSPRVGVDSPLHF. CDR3 bases: TGTGCCAGCAGCCCGAGGGTAGGGGTAGATTCACCCCTCCACTTT.

This clone has just one count. The V and J genes are TRBV3-1 (or the pseudogene TRBV3-2) and TRBJ1-6; D gene uncertain. Germline V gives CDR1 LGHDT, CDR2 YNNKEL (reference sequence). The V and J ends lost 5 bases and 3 bases respectively, with 8 bases between them. CDR3 length: 14 residues. CDR3 DNA: TGTGCCAGCAGCACCGGGAACTATAATTCACCCCTCCACTTT. Translated: CASSTGNYNSPLHF.

The V gene is TRBV6-5, the J gene TRBJ1-1; a possible D gene is TRBD1 (5 bases). The V gene's germline CDR1 is MNHEY and CDR2 SVGAGI. CDR3 length equals 16 residues. V lost 6 bases and J 0 bases, leaving 17 bases between the germline ends. CDR3 loop: CASSYGGGWMNTEAFF. Here the CDR3 DNA reads TGTGCCAGCAGCTACGGGGGAGGGTGGATGAACACTGAAGCTTTCTTT.

The chain links TRBV4-1 to TRBJ2-2, with 11 bases aligning to TRBD2. Germline CDR1 MGHRA, CDR2 YSYEKL. The V segment lost 0 bases and the J segment 5 bases; nucleotides outside the gene matches: 11. This CDR3 spans 19 amino acids. Written as DNA, the CDR3 is TGCGCCAGCAGCCAAGAACCGGGACTAGCGGTGAAGAGGACCGGGGAGCTGTTTTTT. This translates into CASSQEPGLAVKRTGELFF.

The genes are TRBV5-4 and TRBJ2-3; 9 nucleotides line up with TRBD2. The CDR3 contains 18 residues. Looked up from germline, CDR1 is SGHNT and CDR2 is YYREEE (reference sequence). The V segment lost 0 bases and the J segment 0 bases; nucleotides outside the gene matches: 8. The CDR3 sequence: CASSLALAGPSSTDTQYF. CDR3 nucleotide sequence: TGTGCCAGCAGCTTGGCGCTAGCGGGGCCATCTAGCACAGATACGCAGTATTTT.

The chain recombines TRBV11-2 with TRBJ2-3; D is unresolved. Germline CDR1 SGHAT, CDR2 FQNNGV. This CDR3 contains 16 residues. V was cut by 0 bases and J by 2 bases, with 12 bases left in between. The CDR3 DNA is TGTGCCAGCAGCTTAGATCCCGAAGTATCCACAGATACGCAGTATTTT. Protein: CASSLDPEVSTDTQYF.

This clone was observed once. Other DNA sequences within the sample encode an identical CDR3. The V and J genes are TRBV7-3 and TRBJ1-4, with D uncertain. CDR3 length: 13 residues. Germline CDR1 is SGHTA and CDR2 is FQGTGA. V lost 9 bases, J lost 3 bases, and 11 bases lay in between. CDR3 coding DNA: TGTGCCAGTAGCATGGATCCTAATGAAAAACTGTTTTTT. Amino acids: CASSMDPNEKLFF.

J is TRBJ1-5 and V is TRBV7-8; D is possibly TRBD1 (6 bases). V was shortened by 4 bases and J by 4 bases, with 14 bases between the two germline ends. The CDR3 consists of 15 residues. Germline V gene lookup returns CDR1 SGHVS and CDR2 FQNEAQ. CDR3 bases: TGTGCCAGCAGCTGGGTCTCAGGGGTGAATCAGCCCCAGCATTTT. This codes for CASSWVSGVNQPQHF.

The J gene is TRBJ1-2, the V gene TRBV7-8; TRBD1 agrees at 7 bases. There are 14 residues in the CDR3. CDR1 is SGHVS, CDR2 FQNEAQ, per germline. V lost 5 bases, J lost 3 bases, and 6 bases stayed unmatched. This chain's CDR3 is CASSRETGHYGYTF. CDR3 bases: TGTGCCAGCAGCCGAGAGACAGGGCACTATGGCTACACCTTC. The entire variable domain, with the rest obtained from reference TRBV7-8 and TRBJ1-2, is as follows: GAGVSQSPRYKVAKRGQDVALRCDPISGHVSLFWYQQALGQGPEFLTYFQNEAQLDKSGLPSDRFFAERPEGSVSTLKIQRTQQEDSAVYLCASSRETGHYGYTFGSGTRLTVV.

Only one count was recorded for this clone. The chain recombines TRBV12-3 or TRBV12-4 with TRBJ2-5; D ambiguous. Trimming pared 4 bases from V and 6 bases from J, leaving 12 bases between. The CDR3 spans 13 residues. The CDR3 nucleotides read TGTGCCAGCAGTTCGAGTAGGTCAAAGACCCAGTACTTC. This sequence encodes CASSSSRSKTQYF.

V is TRBV5-6 and J is TRBJ2-5, with 8 nucleotides matching TRBD2. The ends lost 0 bases at V and 4 bases at J; junction bases unmatched: 8. This CDR3 comprises 16 residues. Germline CDR1 and CDR2: SGHDT and YYEEEE. The CDR3 DNA is TGTGCCAGCAGCTTGGAGGGCGGGGGGTTTTCAGAGACCCAGTACTTC. Its translation: CASSLEGGGFSETQYF.

The V call is TRBV29-1, the J call TRBJ2-7, with D possibly TRBD1 on 5 matching bases. Trimming stripped 3 bases from V and 0 bases from J, with 9 bases between. Per the germline V gene, CDR1 is SQVTM and CDR2 is ANQGSEA. The length of the CDR3 is 13 residues. CDR3 in DNA: TGCAGCGTTGACAGCGACAGCTCCTACGAGCAGTACTTC. It is translated as CSVDSDSSYEQYF.

The chain combines TRBV30 with TRBJ1-6, with D perhaps TRBD1 (5 bases). Trimming removed 1 base at V and 5 bases at J, with 12 bases between. CDR1 GTSNPN and CDR2 SVGIG come from the germline V gene (reference sequence). The CDR3 extends over 15 amino acids. CDR3: CAWSGGTANNSPLHF. The DNA of the CDR3 is TGTGCCTGGAGTGGAGGGACGGCTAATAATTCACCCCTCCACTTT. The full variable domain, in which reference TRBV30 and TRBJ1-6 provide the parts outside the CDR3, is SQTIHQWPATLVQPVGSPLSLECTVEGTSNPNLYWYRQAAGRGLQLLFYSVGIGQISSEVPQNLSASRPQDRQFILSSKKLLLSDSGFYLCAWSGGTANNSPLHFGNGTRLTVT.

DNA for the CDR3: TGTGCCAGCAGTTACTCTCCAGTCCAAGAGACCCAGTACTTC. Residues: CASSYSPVQETQYF. This chain joins TRBV6-5 and TRBJ2-5; unclear D gene. Trimming pared 0 bases from V and 1 base from J, leaving 6 bases between. CDR1 is MNHEY, CDR2 SVGAGI, per germline. The CDR3 is 14 amino acids.